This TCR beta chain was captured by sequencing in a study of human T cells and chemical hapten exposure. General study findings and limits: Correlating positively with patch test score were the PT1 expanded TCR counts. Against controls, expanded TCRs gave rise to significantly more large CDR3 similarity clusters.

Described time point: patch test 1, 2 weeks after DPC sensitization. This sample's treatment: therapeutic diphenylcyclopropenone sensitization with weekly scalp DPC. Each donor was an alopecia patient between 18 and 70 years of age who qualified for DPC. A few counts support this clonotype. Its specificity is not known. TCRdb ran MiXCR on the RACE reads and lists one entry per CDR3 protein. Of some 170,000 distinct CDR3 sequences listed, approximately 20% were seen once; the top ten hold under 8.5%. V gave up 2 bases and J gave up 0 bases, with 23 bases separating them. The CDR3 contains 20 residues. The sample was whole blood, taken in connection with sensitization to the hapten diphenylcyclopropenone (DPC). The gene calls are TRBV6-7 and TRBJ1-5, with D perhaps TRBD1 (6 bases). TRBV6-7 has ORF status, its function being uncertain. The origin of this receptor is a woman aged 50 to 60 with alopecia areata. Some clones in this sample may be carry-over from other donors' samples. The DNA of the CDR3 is TGTGCCAGCAGTTACGCGGCGGTGGGCAGGGGAGGCTTTAGCAATCAGCCCCAGCATTTT. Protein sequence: CASSYAAVGRGGFSNQPQHF.